The subject of this entry is one T cell receptor beta chain. TCRdb independently ran MiXCR on the RACE reads; one entry per CDR3 protein. The table shows approximately 97,000 distinct CDR3 sequences, with roughly a quarter occurring only once. This sample was included in a study of human T cells and chemical hapten exposure. The sample's time point: patch test 3, about 24 weeks after DPC sensitization. Treatment described: therapeutic diphenylcyclopropenone sensitization with weekly scalp DPC. Total RNA was isolated from unfractionated whole blood. This CDR3 comprises 14 residues. V lost 6 bases to trimming and J lost 3 bases; unmatched junction nucleotides: 7.

The chain uses TRBV12-3 or TRBV12-4 and TRBJ2-7; 8 positions match TRBD1. The TCR sequence derives from a man aged 40-49 years with alopecia areata. Some clones in this sample may be carry-over from other donors' samples. Here the sequenced sample was whole blood, taken in connection with sensitization to the hapten diphenylcyclopropenone (DPC). DNA of the CDR3: TGTGCCAGCAGCCAGGACAGGGCTAGCTACGAGCAGTACTTC. Its translation: CASSQDRASYEQYF.